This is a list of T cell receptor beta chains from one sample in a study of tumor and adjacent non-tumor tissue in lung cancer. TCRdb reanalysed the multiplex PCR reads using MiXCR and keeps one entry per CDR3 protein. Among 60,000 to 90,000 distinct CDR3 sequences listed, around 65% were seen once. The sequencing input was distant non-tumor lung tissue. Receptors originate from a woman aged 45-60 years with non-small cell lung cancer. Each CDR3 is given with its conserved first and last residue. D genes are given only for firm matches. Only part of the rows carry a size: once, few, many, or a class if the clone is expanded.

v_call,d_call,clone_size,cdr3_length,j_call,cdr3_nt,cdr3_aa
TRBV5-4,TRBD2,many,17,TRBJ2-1,TGTGCCAGCAGCCGATCAAAGCGGGACCCTCAGAAAGGATTGCAGTTCTTC,CASSRSKRDPQKGLQFF
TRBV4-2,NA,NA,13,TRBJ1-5,TGTGCCAGAAGCCAAAATAGGGGCCAGCCCCAGCATTTT,CARSQNRGQPQHF
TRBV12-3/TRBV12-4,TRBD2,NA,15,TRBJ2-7,TGTGCCAGCAGTTTTTGGGGACTAGATTCGGGTGAGCGGTACTTC,CASSFWGLDSGERYF
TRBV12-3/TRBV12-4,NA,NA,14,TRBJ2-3,TGTGCCAGCAGTTCCCAGGAGTTCACAGATAGGCAGTATTTT,CASSSQEFTDRQYF
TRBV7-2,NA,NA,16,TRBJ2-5,TGTGCCAACAGCGGGCTAGACGGGTGGGGTTGGGAGACCCAGTACTTC,CANSGLDGWGWETQYF
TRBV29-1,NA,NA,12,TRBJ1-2,TGCGGCGGTGATTCGTTGGACTATGGCTACACCTTC,CGGDSLDYGYTF
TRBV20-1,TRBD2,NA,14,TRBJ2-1,TGTAGTGCTAGCGGGAGGGCCTCCTACAATGAGCATTCCTTC,CSASGRASYNEHSF
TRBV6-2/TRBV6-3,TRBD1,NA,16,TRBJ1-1,TGTGCCAGCAGAGGGGGGACAGGGACCATGAACACTGAAGCTTTCTTT,CASRGGTGTMNTEAFF
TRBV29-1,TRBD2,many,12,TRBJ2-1,TGCAGCGTTGGGGATAGCGGGATACTCTCCAGCTTC,CSVGDSGILSSF
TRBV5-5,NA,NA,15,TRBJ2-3,TGTGCCAGCAGGTCAGCGAGAGGTCTCACAGATACGCAGTATTTT,CASRSARGLTDTQYF
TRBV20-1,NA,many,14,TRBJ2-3,TGCAGTGCCAGCCGGGTCGCTAGCACAGATACGCAGTATTTT,CSASRVASTDTQYF
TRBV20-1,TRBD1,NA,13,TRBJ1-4,TGCAGTGCTAGAGGACAGGGTGATGAAAAACTGTTATTT,CSARGQGDEKLLF
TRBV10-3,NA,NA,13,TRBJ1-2,TGTGCCATCCTGGACATGGGCAACTATGGCTATACCTTC,CAILDMGNYGYTF
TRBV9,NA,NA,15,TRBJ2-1,TGTGCCAGCAGCTCAACAGCGGAAGCCTACAATGAGCAGTTCTTC,CASSSTAEAYNEQFF
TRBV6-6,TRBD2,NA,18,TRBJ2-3,TGTGCCAGCAACCGACTAGCGGGAGGGCCCTGGAACACAGATACGCAATATTTT,CASNRLAGGPWNTDTQYF
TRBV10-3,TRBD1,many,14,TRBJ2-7,TGTGCCATCAGCGCAGGGGGCATCAGCCACGAGCAGTACTTC,CAISAGGISHEQYF
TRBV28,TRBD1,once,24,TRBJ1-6,TGTGCCAGCAGTTCACGATTCGCTAATGATCCGGGACAGGGGTGGAGGATGGGTAATTCACCCCTCCACTTT,CASSSRFANDPGQGWRMGNSPLHF
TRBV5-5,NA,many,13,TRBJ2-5,TGTGCCAGCAGCTTGTGGGTTGGAGAGACCCAGTACTTC,CASSLWVGETQYF
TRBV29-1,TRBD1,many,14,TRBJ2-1,TGCAGCGTGGGACAGTGGAGCTCCTACAATGAGCAGTTCTTC,CSVGQWSSYNEQFF
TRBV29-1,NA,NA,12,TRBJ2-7,TGCAGCATTGTAGTGGGCTCCTACGAGCAGTACTTC,CSIVVGSYEQYF
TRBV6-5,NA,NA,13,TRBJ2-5,TGTGCCAGCAGCCGACAGGACCGGGAGACACAGTACTTC,CASSRQDRETQYF
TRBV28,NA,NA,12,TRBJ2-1,TGTGCCAGCGCCGGCGGATACAATGAGCAGTTCTTC,CASAGGYNEQFF
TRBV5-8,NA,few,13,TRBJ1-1,TGTGCCAGCAGCTTGTCCTTAGGGACTGAAGCTTTCTTT,CASSLSLGTEAFF
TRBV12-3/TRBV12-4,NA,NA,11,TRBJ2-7,TGTGGCAGCAGTTCGGCCTACGAGCAGTACTTC,CGSSSAYEQYF
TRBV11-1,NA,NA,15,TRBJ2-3,TGTGCCAACGGCTTAGGGAGGTCGGGGGTGAATACGCAGTATTTT,CANGLGRSGVNTQYF
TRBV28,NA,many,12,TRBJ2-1,TGTGCCAGCAGTTTATTGTTCGGGCCGGAGTTCTTC,CASSLLFGPEFF
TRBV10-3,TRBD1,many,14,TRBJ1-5,TGTGCCATCAGTGATGACAGGGGGCCTCAGCCCCAGCATTTT,CAISDDRGPQPQHF
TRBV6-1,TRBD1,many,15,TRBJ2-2,TGTGCCAGTCGCACAGGGGAGATTGGGACCGGGGAGCTGTTTTTT,CASRTGEIGTGELFF
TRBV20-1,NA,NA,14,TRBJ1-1,TGCAGTGCTAAAACCCCCGGACGGGACACTGAAGCTTCCTTT,CSAKTPGRDTEASF
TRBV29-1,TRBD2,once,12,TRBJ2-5,TGCAGCGTCGGGACTAGCGAAGAGACCCAGTATTTC,CSVGTSEETQYF
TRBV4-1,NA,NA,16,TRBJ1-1,TGCGCCAGCAGCCAAGATTTGTACAGGTGGAACATTGGAGCTTTCTTT,CASSQDLYRWNIGAFF